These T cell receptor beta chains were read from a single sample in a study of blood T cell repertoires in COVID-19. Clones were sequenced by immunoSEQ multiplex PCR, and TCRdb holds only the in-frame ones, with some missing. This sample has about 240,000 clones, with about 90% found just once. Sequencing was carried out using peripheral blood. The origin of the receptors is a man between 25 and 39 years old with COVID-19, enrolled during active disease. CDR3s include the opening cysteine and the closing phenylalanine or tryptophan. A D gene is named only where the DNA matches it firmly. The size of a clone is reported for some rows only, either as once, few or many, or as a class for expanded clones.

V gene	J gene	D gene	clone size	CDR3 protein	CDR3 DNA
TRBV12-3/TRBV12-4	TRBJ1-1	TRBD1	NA	CASRGTGRTEAFF	TGTGCCAGCAGGGGGACAGGGAGAACTGAAGCTTTCTTT
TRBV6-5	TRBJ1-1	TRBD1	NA	CASSRTGRTEAFF	TGTGCCAGCAGCAGGACAGGGCGCACTGAAGCTTTCTTT
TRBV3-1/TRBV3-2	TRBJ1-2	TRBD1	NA	CASSYSGTGEADYGYTF	TGTGCCAGCAGCTACTCCGGGACAGGGGAGGCAGACTATGGCTACACCTTC
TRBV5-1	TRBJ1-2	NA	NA	CASRGHYGYTF	TGCGCCAGCAGGGGGCACTATGGCTACACCTTC
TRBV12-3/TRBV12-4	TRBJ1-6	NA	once	CASRSQDNSPLHF	TGTGCCAGCAGGTCACAGGATAATTCACCCCTCCACTTT
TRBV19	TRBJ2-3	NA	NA	CASSSGGNTQYF	TGTGCCAGTAGTTCGGGCGGGAATACGCAGTATTTT
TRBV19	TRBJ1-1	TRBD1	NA	CASSMTGGRTEAFF	TGTGCCAGTAGTATGACAGGGGGCAGGACTGAAGCTTTCTTT
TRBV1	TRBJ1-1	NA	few	CTSSQDRGNTEAFF	TGCACCAGCAGCCAAGACAGGGGGAACACTGAAGCTTTCTTT
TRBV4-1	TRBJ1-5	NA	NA	CASSQENDRDSNQPQHF	TGCGCCAGCAGCCAAGAAAATGACAGAGATAGCAATCAGCCCCAGCATTTT
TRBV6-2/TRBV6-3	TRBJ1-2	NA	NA	CASSHPLDGYTF	TGTGCCAGCAGTCACCCATTAGATGGCTACACCTTC
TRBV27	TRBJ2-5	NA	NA	CASSPYRNGETQYF	TGTGCCAGCAGTCCCTACAGGAACGGAGAGACCCAGTACTTC
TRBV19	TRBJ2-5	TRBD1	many	CASSIHGQGLETQYF	TGTGCCAGTAGTATCCACGGACAGGGCCTAGAGACCCAGTACTTC
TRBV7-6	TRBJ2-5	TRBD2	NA	CASSLSGLAGEQETQYF	TGTGCCAGCAGCTTATCGGGACTAGCGGGAGAACAAGAGACCCAGTACTTC
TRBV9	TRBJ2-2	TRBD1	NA	CASSSPVHRTGGSAGELFF	TGTGCCAGCAGCTCCCCAGTTCACAGGACAGGGGGCTCGGCCGGGGAGCTGTTTTTT
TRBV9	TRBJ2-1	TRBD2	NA	CASSVKLAGNNEQFF	TGTGCCAGCAGCGTTAAACTAGCGGGTAACAATGAGCAGTTCTTC
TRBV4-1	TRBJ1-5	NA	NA	CASSQAGMGPQHF	TGCGCCAGCAGCCAAGCGGGGATGGGACCCCAGCATTTT
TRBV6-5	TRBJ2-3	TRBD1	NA	CASSEGQGMADTQYF	TGTGCCAGCAGCGAGGGACAGGGGATGGCAGATACGCAGTATTTT
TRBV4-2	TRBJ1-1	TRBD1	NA	CASSPRGQDTEAFF	TGTGCCAGCAGCCCCAGGGGGCAGGACACTGAAGCTTTCTTT
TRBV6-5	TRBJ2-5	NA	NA	CASKRTIQETQYF	TGTGCCAGCAAGAGAACTATCCAAGAGACCCAGTACTTC
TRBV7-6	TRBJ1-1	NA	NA	CASSPDPGGLTSTEAFF	TGTGCCAGCAGCCCTGATCCGGGAGGGCTGACTAGCACTGAAGCTTTCTTT
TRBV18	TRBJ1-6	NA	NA	CASSPGREVSPLHF	TGTGCCAGCTCACCAGGACGGGAAGTATCACCCCTCCACTTT
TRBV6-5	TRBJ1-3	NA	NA	CASSPRRESGNTIYF	TGTGCCAGCAGCCCAAGAAGAGAGTCTGGAAACACCATATATTTT
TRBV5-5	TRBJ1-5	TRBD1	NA	CASSVTGASNQPQHF	TGTGCCAGCAGCGTGACAGGGGCTAGCAATCAGCCCCAGCATTTT
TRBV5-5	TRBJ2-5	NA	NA	CASSSPTGRETQYF	TGTGCCAGCAGCTCCCCGACAGGCCGGGAGACCCAGTACTTC
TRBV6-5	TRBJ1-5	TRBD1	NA	CASSQLTGGNQPQHF	TGTGCCAGCAGTCAACTGACAGGGGGGAATCAGCCCCAGCATTTT
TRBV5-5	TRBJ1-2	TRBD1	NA	CASSSRQGIDGYTF	TGTGCCAGCAGCTCACGACAGGGTATCGATGGCTACACCTTC
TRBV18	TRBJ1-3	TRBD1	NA	CASSKDRALSGNTIYF	TGTGCCAGCTCCAAGGACAGGGCTCTCTCTGGAAACACCATATATTTT